These 22 T cell receptor beta chains came from one sample sequenced in a study of beta chain features in type 1 diabetes. The authors reverse transcribed all of the isolated RNA, so sequencing captured expressed TCRB transcripts. The data were produced by immunoSEQ multiplex PCR, yet TCRdb's version contains in-frame clones alone and is incomplete. The table includes 200,000 to 300,000 clones, about 14% detected once. What was sequenced was naive CD4+ T cells from blood. These TCRs come from a woman in her forties in good health.

This clone has just a few counts. V usage is TRBV5-1 and J usage is TRBJ2-1, with a weak D call TRBD2 (6 bases). V lost 2 bases and J lost 2, with 11 bases in between. Germline V CDR1 and CDR2: SGHRS, YFSETQ. CDR3 length: 15 amino acids. The CDR3 region has the DNA TGCGCCAGCAGCTTAGGACTAATGACCTACAATGAGCAGTTCTTC. Protein product: CASSLGLMTYNEQFF.

In its sample, this clone was seen a few times. This rearrangement joins TRBV5-1 to TRBJ2-7; tentatively, D is TRBD2 (7 bases). V was cut by 5 bases and J by 0 bases, with 18 bases left in between. The CDR3 sequence is 16 residues long. Germline CDR1 is SGHRS and CDR2 is YFSETQ. The CDR3 DNA reads as TGCGCCAGCAGAATCCTGGGGGGGGGCCGCTCCTACGAGCAGTACTTC. Protein product: CASRILGGGRSYEQYF.

The chain uses TRBV27 and TRBJ2-4; D perhaps matches TRBD1 (5 bases). The CDR3 consists of 16 residues. With 5 bases removed from V and 3 bases from J, the gap between germline ends came to 17 bases. Germline lookup yields CDR1 MNHEY and CDR2 SMNVEV (reference sequence). This CDR3 is CASSIRQGIGKNIQYF. CDR3 bases: TGTGCCAGCAGTATACGCCAGGGCATCGGCAAAAACATTCAGTACTTC.

The table lists this clone with a few counts. This chain uses TRBV5-1 with TRBJ2-5; 8 bases line up with TRBD2. CDR1 is SGHRS, CDR2 YFSETQ, per germline. V lost 4 bases to trimming and J lost 0 bases; unmatched junction nucleotides: 11. This CDR3 has 17 residues. CDR3: CASSRTPSGSNQETQYF. The CDR3 DNA is TGCGCCAGCAGCAGGACCCCCAGCGGGAGCAACCAAGAGACCCAGTACTTC.

CDR3 in amino acids: CASSPGQGKQETQYF. Written as DNA, the CDR3 is TGTGCCAGCTCACCTGGACAGGGAAAGCAAGAGACCCAGTACTTC. The chain recombines TRBV18 with TRBJ2-5, with 8 bases that match TRBD1. Trimming cost V 3 bases and J 2 bases; bases outside gene matches: 5. Germline V CDR1 and CDR2: KGHSH, LQKENI. The CDR3 loop spans 15 amino acids.

This clone has only a few counts. The rearrangement uses TRBV19 and TRBJ1-5, with D maybe TRBD1 (6 bases). The V end was cut by 8 bases, the J end by 7 bases, with 18 bases between. The CDR3 runs 14 residues. Looked up from germline, CDR1 is LNHDA and CDR2 is SQIVND (reference sequence). The CDR3 reads CASCYREDIQPQHF. DNA of the CDR3: TGTGCCAGTTGCTACAGGGAAGACATCCAGCCCCAGCATTTT.

V and J are TRBV12-5 and TRBJ2-7, with D possibly being TRBD1 (5 bases). CDR3 length: 17 amino acids. Trimming pared 0 bases from V and 2 bases from J, leaving 17 bases between. Germline V CDR1 and CDR2: LGHNT, FRNRAP. CDR3 DNA sequence: TGTGCTAGTGGTTTGGTACTTGGGCAGGGCGTCCCCTACGAGCAGTACTTC. The encoded protein is CASGLVLGQGVPYEQYF.

This clone occurred a few times. The V and J genes are TRBV7-8 and TRBJ2-7; 9 bases match TRBD2. The CDR3 contains 20 residues. From germline, CDR1 is SGHVS and CDR2 FQNEAQ. With V trimmed by 3 bases and J by 2 bases, 20 bases remained unmatched. In DNA form, the CDR3 reads TGTGCCAGCAGCTTCGGATCCCCCAACTCTAGCGGGGCCAAAACCTACGAGCAGTACTTC. This sequence encodes CASSFGSPNSSGAKTYEQYF. The variable domain in full, with the rest retrieved from reference TRBV7-8 and TRBJ2-7, is GAGVSQSPRYKVAKRGQDVALRCDPISGHVSLFWYQQALGQGPEFLTYFQNEAQLDKSGLPSDRFFAERPEGSVSTLKIQRTQQEDSAVYLCASSFGSPNSSGAKTYEQYFGPGTRLTVT.

The sample holds a few counts of this clone. This sequence joins TRBV25-1 and TRBJ1-1, with a possible D match to TRBD1 (5 bases). The CDR3 runs to 13 residues. The germline V gene has CDR1 MGHDK and CDR2 SYGVNS. The V and J ends lost 7 bases and 1 base respectively, with 10 bases between them. The CDR3 coding sequence is TGTGCCAGCAAAGGACACCGGAACACTGAAGCTTTCTTT. Encoded protein: CASKGHRNTEAFF.

The genes are TRBV7-9 and TRBJ2-7; D might be TRBD2 (5 bases). Germline values: CDR1 SEHNR, CDR2 FQNEAQ (reference sequence). V shed 3 bases and J shed 2 bases, with 17 bases lying between them. The CDR3 length is 16 residues. This CDR3 is CASSFGVGAATYEQYF. CDR3 sequence (DNA): TGTGCCAGCAGCTTTGGGGTGGGAGCCGCCACCTACGAGCAGTACTTC.

This clone was observed a handful of times. This sequence joins TRBV11-2 and TRBJ2-7; 7 bases line up with TRBD2. Germline V gives CDR1 SGHAT, CDR2 FQNNGV. The CDR3 length is 14 residues. CDR3 residues: CASSLGFGSGVEGV. The CDR3 nucleotides are TGTGCCAGCAGCTTAGGTTTTGGGAGCGGGGTCGAAGGTGTC.

For the CDR3, the DNA is TGTGCCAGCAGCGGGCGGGCGACCGACTATGGCTACACCTTC. Protein product: CASSGRATDYGYTF. V usage is TRBV5-5 and J usage is TRBJ1-2; the D is unclear. The CDR3 is 14 amino acids. Germline CDR1 SGHKS, CDR2 YYEKEE (reference sequence). Trimming removed 4 bases from V and 3 bases from J, with 13 bases in between.

This clone was recorded only once. V usage is TRBV9 and J usage is TRBJ1-2; D perhaps matches TRBD1 (5 bases). The ends were cut back, 0 bases at V and 2 bases at J, with 11 bases in the middle. CDR3 length: 15 residues. Germline values: CDR1 SGDLS, CDR2 YYNGEE. The CDR3 region is CASSVDTGPNYGYTF. The CDR3 nucleotides are TGTGCCAGCAGCGTAGATACAGGACCGAACTATGGCTACACCTTC. Together with reference TRBV9 and TRBJ1-2, the CDR3 gives the full variable domain: DSGVTQTPKHLITATGQRVTLRCSPRSGDLSVYWYQQSLDQGLQFLIQYYNGEERAKGNILERFSAQQFPDLHSELNLSSLELGDSALYFCASSVDTGPNYGYTFGSGTRLTVV.

This clone has a handful of counts. The gene calls are TRBV25-1 and TRBJ1-1, with 7 bases identical to TRBD1. Germline V lookup: CDR1 MGHDK, CDR2 SYGVNS. The ends lost 4 bases at V and 0 bases at J; junction bases unmatched: 8. CDR3 length equals 16 residues. CDR3 coding DNA: TGTGCCAGCAGTGGGGTTACAGGGGACATGAACACTGAAGCTTTCTTT. This translates into CASSGVTGDMNTEAFF.

For this clone: The sample has other DNA sequences that encode this CDR3 too. The rearrangement uses TRBV11-2 and TRBJ1-2, with D hard to call. Germline-derived CDR1 and CDR2 are SGHAT and FQNNGV. Trimming removed 0 bases at V and 8 bases at J, with 10 bases between. This CDR3 contains 13 residues. CDR3 DNA: TGTGCCAGCAGCTTAGACCGGGGTCGGGGCTACACCTTC. It yields the protein CASSLDRGRGYTF.

V usage is TRBV20-1 and J usage is TRBJ2-5; perhaps TRBD2 as D (5 bases). Germline V CDR1 and CDR2: DFQATT, SNEGSKA (reference sequence). V dropped 7 bases and J dropped 3 bases, with 9 bases sitting between them. The CDR3 extends over 11 amino acids. The CDR3 coding sequence is TGCAGTGTCAACGGGGAAGAGACCCAGTACTTC. The encoded protein is CSVNGEETQYF.

This chain joins TRBV13 and TRBJ1-6; TRBD1 matches 9 bases. The V segment lost 7 bases and the J segment 1 base; nucleotides outside the gene matches: 5. The CDR3 totals 16 residues. The germline CDR1 and CDR2 sequences are PRHDT and FYEKMQ (reference sequence). The CDR3 protein is CASTNRGRSYNSPLHF. For the CDR3, the DNA is TGTGCCAGCACCAACAGGGGGCGATCCTATAATTCACCCCTCCACTTT.

The chain recombines TRBV19 with TRBJ1-4; D call uncertain. V was trimmed by 9 bases and J by 6 bases, leaving 14 bases between them. CDR1 is LNHDA and CDR2 is SQIVND in the germline V gene (reference sequence). The CDR3 extends over 13 amino acids. In nucleotides, the CDR3 is TGTGCCAGCAAGCCCCGCCGGGATGAAAAACTGTTTTTT. Encoded protein: CASKPRRDEKLFF. Supplemented by reference TRBV19 and TRBJ1-4, the full variable domain reads DGGITQSPKYLFRKEGQNVTLSCEQNLNHDAMYWYRQDPGQGLRLIYYSQIVNDFQKGDIAEGYSVSREKKESFPLTVTSAQKNPTAFYLCASKPRRDEKLFFGSGTQLSVL.

This clone was seen a handful of times. V gene TRBV7-8 combines with J gene TRBJ1-3; D is unclear. Germline loops: CDR1 SGHVS, CDR2 FQNEAQ. The CDR3 is made up of 15 amino acids. Trimming took off 2 bases at V and 2 bases at J, with 10 bases between the two ends. The CDR3 loop is CASSLSSGTGNTIYF. As DNA, the CDR3 is TGTGCCAGCAGCTTAAGTTCCGGGACTGGAAACACCATATATTTT.

This clone has more than one count but fewer than ten. The chain links TRBV18 to TRBJ1-2, with no clear D. CDR1 KGHSH and CDR2 LQKENI come from the germline V gene. The CDR3 length is 13 residues. Trimming left V 5 bases short and J 8 bases short, with 15 bases between. CDR3 nucleotides: TGTGCCAGCTCATCGGGGAGATACGAAGGCTACACCTTC. This encodes CASSSGRYEGYTF. Using reference TRBV18 and TRBJ1-2 for the parts outside the CDR3, the full variable domain is NAGVMQNPRHLVRRRGQEARLRCSPMKGHSHVYWYRQLPEEGLKFMVYLQKENIIDESGMPKERFSAEFPKEGPSILRIQQVVRGDSAAYFCASSSGRYEGYTFGSGTRLTVV.

The V and J genes are TRBV11-2 and TRBJ1-6; D is unresolved. Trimming took 3 bases from V and 7 from J, leaving 13 bases between them. The CDR3 is 15 amino acids. Germline lookup yields CDR1 SGHAT and CDR2 FQNNGV. The DNA of the CDR3 is TGTGCCAGCAGCTTGTTGGAACTACCAAATTCACCCCTCCACTTT. It yields the protein CASSLLELPNSPLHF.

This clone has only a few counts. This sequence joins TRBV9 and TRBJ2-3; D unclear. Per germline, CDR1 SGDLS and CDR2 YYNGEE. This CDR3 contains 14 residues. V lost 3 bases and J lost 0, with 8 bases in between. The CDR3 region is CASSGAPSTDTQYF. CDR3 DNA sequence: TGTGCCAGCAGCGGAGCCCCTAGCACAGATACGCAGTATTTT.